This T cell receptor (beta chain) stems from a study of identical twins. TCRdb used MiXCR to reprocess the 5' RACE reads, holding one entry per CDR3 protein. The sample holds a few hundred thousand distinct CDR3 sequences, roughly 9.9% seen once. V lost 7 bases and J lost 8, with 15 bases in between. This CDR3 has 12 amino acids. Germline loops: CDR1 SQVTM, CDR2 ANQGSEA. Concerning this clonotype: The antigen is unknown.

Study findings and constraints: The models systematically underestimated how much out-of-frame TCR alpha was shared in monozygotic twins.

The same data also contributed to another study, on yellow fever vaccine responses in identical twins.

Sequenced input: PBMCs. The chain combines TRBV29-1 with TRBJ2-1; possibly TRBD2 for D (5 bases). The sequence derives from a woman aged 18-29 years in good health. CDR3 residues: CSGLTSWYEQFF. The CDR3 nucleotides read TGCAGCGGACTAACTAGTTGGTATGAGCAGTTCTTC.